These 21 T cell receptor beta chains originate from one sample sequenced in a study of shared T cell receptors in the human thymus. Clones were sequenced by immunoSEQ multiplex PCR, and TCRdb holds only the in-frame ones, with some missing. The sample holds hundreds of thousands of clones, about 89% seen once. The sample was also linked to a second study, of human thymus T cells.

The source material was thymocytes. Receptor source: a boy under two years old with a congenital heart defect.

V and J are TRBV18 and TRBJ1-6; TRBD1 might be the D (6 bases). CDR3 length: 17 residues. V was cut by 6 bases and J by 2 bases, with 17 bases left in between. Looked up from germline, CDR1 is KGHSH and CDR2 is LQKENI. The CDR3 loop reads CASSPQQGSTYNSPLHF. CDR3 in DNA: TGTGCCAGCTCGCCCCAACAGGGCTCCACCTATAATTCACCCCTCCACTTT.

The chain has TRBV4-3 and TRBJ2-3; TRBD2 is a possible D gene (5 bases). The germline V and J ends were trimmed by 0 bases and 1 base, with 14 bases remaining between them. Looked up from germline, CDR1 is LGHNA and CDR2 is YSLEER. The CDR3 covers 17 residues. The CDR3 coding sequence is TGCGCCAGCAGCCAAGAGAGGAGGCGGCGGGGCACAGATACGCAGTATTTT. Protein product: CASSQERRRRGTDTQYF.

The chain is built from TRBV14 and TRBJ1-3, with D perhaps TRBD1 (5 bases). Germline assignment: CDR1 SGHDN and CDR2 FVKESK. This CDR3 has 16 residues. Trimming left V 1 base short and J 4 bases short, with 14 bases between. The CDR3: CASSQGSQGFGNTIYF. The CDR3 DNA reads as TGTGCCAGCAGCCAAGGTTCTCAGGGCTTCGGAAACACCATATATTTT.

The DNA of the CDR3 is TGTGCCAGTACCGGGACAGGGAGCTCCTACGAGCAGTACTTC. It yields the protein CASTGTGSSYEQYF. The rearrangement uses TRBV6-6 and TRBJ2-7; 9 nucleotides line up with TRBD1. Losses at the gene ends were 9 bases for V and 0 bases for J; bases not matched to a gene: 6. CDR1 is MNHNY, CDR2 SVGAGI, per germline (reference sequence). The CDR3 covers 14 residues.

This clone came up a few times. The rearrangement links TRBV14 to TRBJ2-7, with 9 nucleotides matching TRBD1. Germline loops: CDR1 SGHDN, CDR2 FVKESK. The junction had 5 bases not matched to a gene; V was cut back by 1 base and J by 4 bases. The CDR3 totals 15 residues. CDR3 loop: CASSQAGQGKYEQYF. In DNA form, the CDR3 reads TGTGCCAGCAGCCAAGCGGGACAGGGTAAATACGAGCAGTACTTC.

This CDR3 reads CASSVGTSPPQYF. In DNA, the CDR3 is TGTGCCAGCAGCGTAGGGACTAGCCCCCCCCAGTACTTC. The genes are TRBV9 and TRBJ2-5, with 8 bases fitting TRBD2. CDR1 is SGDLS, CDR2 YYNGEE, per germline. Unmatched junction bases numbered 4, after V lost 0 bases and J lost 9 bases. This CDR3 region has 13 residues.

This clone was seen only a few times. The gene calls are TRBV7-6 and TRBJ2-5; maybe TRBD2 (6 bases). Germline V gene sequence: CDR1 SGHVS, CDR2 FNYEAQ. V shed 5 bases and J shed 1 base, with 17 bases lying between them. This CDR3 has 16 amino acids. The CDR3 DNA is TGTGCCAGCAGCACCGACGCTCTGGGGGGCCAAGAGACCCAGTACTTC. Translated: CASSTDALGGQETQYF.

V usage is TRBV27 and J usage is TRBJ2-7; 7 bases match TRBD1. Germline CDR1 and CDR2: MNHEY and SMNVEV (reference sequence). The CDR3 has 13 residues. V gave up 2 bases and J gave up 3 bases; unmatched junction bases: 1. CDR3 residues: CASSLRQGYEQYF. The CDR3 DNA follows: TGTGCCAGCAGTTTACGACAGGGCTACGAGCAGTACTTC.

V gene TRBV4-1 combines with J gene TRBJ1-2, with D tentatively TRBD1 (5 bases). Germline assignment: CDR1 MGHRA and CDR2 YSYEKL. V lost 4 bases to trimming and J lost 3 bases, with 18 bases between them. There are 16 residues in the CDR3. In DNA, the CDR3 is TGCGCCAGCAGCCCAACTCCCCCGCAGGGTCACTATGGCTACACCTTC. It encodes CASSPTPPQGHYGYTF.

The J gene is TRBJ2-7, the V gene TRBV9; 7 positions match TRBD2. The V and J ends lost 4 bases and 5 bases, in that order; junction bases with no gene match: 6. The CDR3 has 13 residues. Per the germline V gene, CDR1 is SGDLS and CDR2 is YYNGEE. The CDR3 nucleotides read TGTGCCAGCAGCTCCGCGGGAGCCCACGAGCAGTACTTC. Residues: CASSSAGAHEQYF.

This sequence joins TRBV6-1 and TRBJ2-7; 7 positions match TRBD1. The CDR3 is 12 residues long. Trimming at V came to 6 bases and at J to 4 bases, leaving 3 bases not matched to a gene. Looked up from germline, CDR1 is MNHNS and CDR2 is SASEGT. CDR3 DNA sequence: TGTGCCAGCAGCGCGACAGGGTACGAGCAGTACTTC. Residues: CASSATGYEQYF.

The V and J genes are TRBV7-2 and TRBJ2-5, with TRBD1 identical over 9 bases. V shed 5 bases and J 5 bases; nucleotides not matched to a gene: 3. The CDR3 runs to 13 residues. Germline-derived CDR1 and CDR2 are SGHTA and FQGNSA. The CDR3 reads CASSMTGGETQYF. In DNA form, the CDR3 reads TGTGCCAGCAGCATGACAGGGGGGGAGACCCAGTACTTC.

V usage is TRBV4-3 and J usage is TRBJ1-2; 8 bases are a match to TRBD1. The CDR3 is made up of 16 amino acids. V lost 3 bases, J lost 3 bases, and 9 bases stayed unmatched. Germline values: CDR1 LGHNA, CDR2 YSLEER. The CDR3 DNA reads TGCGCCAGCAGCCAGACGGAGACAGGGGCACACTATGGCTACACCTTC. Its translation is CASSQTETGAHYGYTF.

The genes are TRBV9 and TRBJ2-3, with D possibly TRBD2 on 6 matching bases. The CDR3 has 18 residues. In germline, CDR1 is SGDLS, CDR2 YYNGEE. V lost 1 base and J lost 7, with 25 bases in between. The CDR3 DNA reads as TGTGCCAGCAGCGTAACGGACTCCCCGGGACTTAACACTCATACGCAGTATTTT. This translates into CASSVTDSPGLNTHTQYF.

This clone was seen a few times. This chain uses TRBV10-2 with TRBJ1-4; no reliable D call. The CDR3 length is 18 residues. V was cut by 0 bases and J by 3 bases, with 17 bases left in between. From germline, CDR1 is WSHSY and CDR2 SAAADI. CDR3 sequence (DNA): TGCGCCAGCAGTGAGTCCTTTGGGCGTCGTACCGCTAATGAAAAACTGTTTTTT. Its protein is CASSESFGRRTANEKLFF.

V gene TRBV30 combines with J gene TRBJ2-7; D is possibly TRBD2 (7 bases). Germline V lookup: CDR1 GTSNPN, CDR2 SVGIG (reference sequence). This CDR3 is 16 amino acids long. V was cut by 5 bases and J by 3 bases, with 23 bases left in between. The CDR3 sequence is CAWHPRGGGYGYEQYF. The CDR3 nucleotides are TGTGCCTGGCACCCCAGGGGAGGGGGGTACGGCTACGAGCAGTACTTC. Full variable domain (outside the CDR3, taken from reference TRBV30 and TRBJ2-7): SQTIHQWPATLVQPVGSPLSLECTVEGTSNPNLYWYRQAAGRGLQLLFYSVGIGQISSEVPQNLSASRPQDRQFILSSKKLLLSDSGFYLCAWHPRGGGYGYEQYFGPGTRLTVT.

About this clone: Other DNA sequences in the sample encode the same CDR3. V usage is TRBV5-1 and J usage is TRBJ1-1; no clear D. This CDR3 spans 14 amino acids. Germline values: CDR1 SGHRS, CDR2 YFSETQ. V lost 0 bases and J lost 1, with 7 bases in between. CDR3 sequence: CASSLDRKNTEAFF. In nucleotides, the CDR3 is TGCGCCAGCAGCTTGGACAGAAAGAACACTGAAGCTTTCTTT.

The chain joins TRBV7-2 to TRBJ1-4, with no clear D. Between the trimmed V and J ends, which lost 5 bases and 5 bases, there was a span of 15 bases. The CDR3 runs to 15 residues. Germline loops: CDR1 SGHTA, CDR2 FQGNSA. The CDR3 loop is CASSPKGAGNEKLFF. The DNA of the CDR3 is TGTGCCAGCAGCCCAAAAGGAGCTGGGAATGAAAAACTGTTTTTT.

V and J are TRBV5-1 and TRBJ1-2, with D uncertain. V gave up 1 base and J gave up 8 bases, with 12 bases separating them. CDR1 SGHRS and CDR2 YFSETQ come from the germline V gene. This CDR3 region has 13 residues. The CDR3 DNA is TGCGCCAGCAGCTTGATGCCGAACGGGGGCTACACCTTC. Protein sequence: CASSLMPNGGYTF.

The table lists this clone with a count of one. The J gene is TRBJ1-2, the V gene TRBV10-1, with 9 bases aligning to TRBD1. The CDR3 extends over 20 amino acids. V shed 7 bases and J 4 bases; nucleotides not matched to a gene: 25. From germline, CDR1 is WNHNN and CDR2 SYGVQD (reference sequence). CDR3 in amino acids: CASTTSRDRDTILPSYGYTF. For the CDR3, the DNA is TGCGCCAGCACTACGTCCCGGGACAGGGACACCATACTCCCTTCCTATGGCTACACCTTC.

The gene calls are TRBV27 and TRBJ1-5, with unresolved D. CDR3 length: 14 residues. The germline V gene has CDR1 MNHEY and CDR2 SMNVEV (reference sequence). Trimming stripped 2 bases from V and 7 bases from J, with 12 bases between. This chain's CDR3 is CASSLGGEGQPQHF. The CDR3 DNA is TGTGCCAGCAGTTTAGGCGGCGAAGGCCAGCCCCAGCATTTT.